The entry below describes one T cell receptor (beta chain). This sample stems from a study of shared clonotypes between healthy human individuals. The table came from immunoSEQ multiplex PCR; TCRdb's copy has only in-frame clones and leaves some out. Of 400,000 to 550,000 clones in the sample, 79% were seen once. Trimming shortened V by 10 bases and J by 7 bases, and 14 bases separated the two germline ends. This CDR3 region has 13 residues. Germline V gene data show CDR1 as SNHLY and CDR2 as FYNNEI. This TCR was sampled from a woman between 40 and 50 years old in good health. Some clones in this sample may be carry-over from other donors' samples. The chain couples TRBV2 to TRBJ1-6; weak D call: TRBD1 (6 bases). The sample consisted of PBMCs. CDR3 sequence reads: CATLDSRNSPLHF. In nucleotides, the CDR3 is TGTGCCACCTTGGACAGCCGGAATTCACCCCTCCACTTT.